These 20 T cell receptor beta chains originate from one sample sequenced in a study of tumor and adjacent non-tumor tissue in lung cancer. Three rounds of nested PCR, following a modified ARM-PCR protocol, produced the TCRbeta library. TCRdb re-analysed the multiplex PCR reads in MiXCR, keeping a single row per CDR3 protein. The sample carries about 100,000 distinct CDR3 sequences, more than 55% recorded once. The template was RNA from unsorted bulk tissue. Distant lung tissue was collected more than 3 cm away from the tumor edge. Sequenced input: distant non-tumor lung tissue. Every receptor here comes from a man aged 25 to 45 with non-small cell lung cancer.

As concerns this clonotype: A much bigger clone sits one base away, suggesting this may be a read error. As DNA, the CDR3 is TGTGCTAGTGGTGGGGGGAGGTGGAGAAACTTGAGCTACGAGCAGTACTTC. This gives the protein CASGGGRWRNLSYEQYF. J is TRBJ2-7 and V is TRBV12-5, with D perhaps TRBD2 (6 bases). From germline, CDR1 is LGHNT and CDR2 FRNRAP. V lost 5 bases, J lost 3 bases, and 23 bases lay in between. This CDR3 is built from 17 residues.

Concerning this clonotype itself: Germline is not matched at one junction end, which may reflect a read error. The chain has TRBV12-3 or TRBV12-4 and TRBJ2-2; D is perhaps TRBD1 (6 bases). There are 17 residues in the CDR3. The CDR3 coding sequence is TGTGCCAGCAGTAAGTGGTCAGGGGCCGGGAACACAGGGGAGCTGTTTTTT. Encoded protein: CASSKWSGAGNTGELFF.

In this sample, this clonotype turned up once. Germline and junction disagree at one end, which may indicate a read error. The rearrangement joins TRBV29-1 to TRBJ2-7, with TRBD2 matching over 9 bases. Germline CDR1 and CDR2: SQVTM and ANQGSEA. The CDR3 extends over 13 amino acids. The CDR3 region has the DNA TGTAGAGTTGTTAGCGGGAGCTCCTACGAGCAGTACTTC. This sequence encodes CRVVSGSSYEQYF.

On this clonotype: It may be a read error: a sequence one base away is much more abundant. This rearrangement joins TRBV20-1 to TRBJ1-1, with 8 bases matching TRBD1. The V gene's germline CDR1 is DFQATT and CDR2 SNEGSKA (reference sequence). After removal of 8 bases from V and 1 base from J, the junction contained 6 bases not matched to a gene. This CDR3 contains 13 residues. This CDR3 reads CSTAGGWNTEAFF. CDR3 bases: TGCAGTACTGCAGGGGGCTGGAACACTGAAGCTTTCTTT.

This clonotype was detected a few times. A much larger clone differs from this one at a single base, so this may be a read error. The chain carries TRBV20-1 and TRBJ2-1; the match to TRBD2 covers 11 bases. This CDR3 has 18 amino acids. Germline CDR1 and CDR2: DFQATT and SNEGSKA (reference sequence). The junction had 16 bases not matched to a gene; V was cut back by 2 bases and J by 7 bases. CDR3 region: CSARPTERASGRINEQFF. CDR3 nucleotide sequence: TGCAGTGCTAGACCGACAGAGAGGGCTAGCGGGAGGATTAATGAGCAGTTCTTC.

Worth noting for this clonotype: Possible read error: a much larger clone is one base away. CDR3 in amino acids: CASRRSTGGVEKLFF. CDR3 sequence (DNA): TGTGCCAGCAGACGGTCGACAGGGGGGGTTGAAAAACTGTTTTTT. The rearrangement uses TRBV12-3 or TRBV12-4 and TRBJ1-4; TRBD1 matches at 9 bases. The CDR3 has 15 amino acids. The V gene end was trimmed by 6 bases and the J gene end by 7 bases; junction bases not matched to a gene: 9.

This clonotype was counted only a few times. This clone may be a read error of a much larger clone one base away. The chain uses TRBV4-1 and TRBJ2-7; TRBD1 matches at 11 bases. The CDR3 is 14 residues long. Germline-derived CDR1 and CDR2 are MGHRA and YSYEKL. Here the CDR3 DNA reads TGCTCCAGCAGCCAATGGACAGGGGGCGGCGAGCAGTACTTC. Protein: CSSSQWTGGGEQYF.

A word on this clonotype: An end of the junction differs from the germline gene, which may be a read error. The chain employs TRBV4-3 and TRBJ1-6; no clear D. Germline V gene data show CDR1 as LGHNA and CDR2 as YSLEER. CDR3 size: 14 residues. This CDR3 is CASSQEYRNSPLRF. The CDR3 DNA reads TGCGCCAGCAGCCAAGAATATAGGAATTCACCCCTCCGCTTT.

Worth noting for this clonotype: Germline and junction disagree at one end, which may indicate a read error. The chain uses TRBV20-1 and TRBJ2-7, with D perhaps TRBD2 (5 bases). This CDR3 region has 13 residues. The germline gives CDR1 DFQATT, CDR2 SNEGSKA (reference sequence). The CDR3 protein is CSTRGPRGVQQYF. DNA for the CDR3: TGTAGTACTAGAGGACCCAGAGGTGTCCAGCAGTACTTC.

As to this clonotype: Because the CDR3 is missing its conserved closing phenylalanine or tryptophan, this is likely a read error. V usage is TRBV4-1 and J usage is TRBJ2-7; no firm D call. Germline V gene sequence: CDR1 MGHRA, CDR2 YSYEKL. The CDR3 covers 14 residues. This CDR3 is CASNQVWLSYEQYL. The CDR3 nucleotides read TGCGCCAGCAACCAAGTCTGGTTATCCTACGAGCAGTACTTA.

Comment on this clonotype: Mismatch with germline at one junction end may stem from a read error. V is TRBV4-1 and J is TRBJ2-1; D gene unclear. This CDR3 spans 15 amino acids. Germline loops: CDR1 MGHRA, CDR2 YSYEKL. CDR3 loop: CDNSQGVSSYNERFF. DNA of the CDR3: TGCGACAACAGCCAAGGAGTGAGCTCCTACAATGAGCGGTTCTTC.

There are many counts of this clonotype. The chain uses TRBV6-1 and TRBJ2-4; D remains unclear. V lost 2 bases and J 6 bases, leaving 11 bases between the germline ends. The CDR3 has 14 residues. Germline V gene data show CDR1 as MNHNS and CDR2 as SASEGT. CDR3 sequence reads: CASSERVRINIQYF. For the CDR3, the DNA is TGTGCCAGCAGTGAAAGGGTACGCATAAACATTCAGTACTTC.

Notes on this clonotype: At one boundary the junction diverges from the germline segment, which might be a read error. The CDR3 region is CASSQGRGTSSVNEQFF. Written as DNA, the CDR3 is TGCGCGAGCAGCCAAGGGCGGGGGACTAGCAGCGTCAATGAGCAGTTCTTC. The gene calls are TRBV4-1 and TRBJ2-1; 9 bases line up with TRBD2. From germline, CDR1 is MGHRA and CDR2 YSYEKL. The CDR3 totals 17 residues.

In regard to this clonotype: Here the CDR3 omits its conserved ending phenylalanine or tryptophan, so a read error is the likely source. The DNA is omitted, as the CDR3 cannot be located on it reliably, and the CDR3 follows TCRdb's listing. The chain carries TRBV11-1 and TRBJ2-4; the listed D gene, TRBD2, was not tested against the DNA. Germline loops: CDR1 SGHAT, CDR2 FQDESV (reference sequence). The CDR3 totals 16 residues, both ends included. The CDR3 reads CVSTHSGRATKNIQYY.

With respect to this clonotype: One base away lies a much larger clone, so this may be a sequencing read error. V is TRBV11-2 and J is TRBJ2-7, with D unclear. CDR3 length: 15 residues. Germline V gives CDR1 SGHAT, CDR2 FQNNGV. CDR3 DNA: TGTGCCAGCAGCTTGAGTTTTCAGACCTCCTACGAGCAGTGCTTC. It yields the protein CASSLSFQTSYEQCF.

This clonotype was seen repeatedly, ten times or more. This sequence joins TRBV12-3 or TRBV12-4 and TRBJ2-1, with D unresolved. The CDR3 totals 11 residues. Trimming left V 5 bases short and J 4 bases short, with 3 bases between. In DNA, the CDR3 is TGTGCCAGCAGTCGGTACAATGAGCAGTTCTTC. Translating it yields CASSRYNEQFF.

This clonotype is labeled as medium-sized (0.01 to 0.1%). The rearrangement links TRBV20-1 to TRBJ1-1; tentatively, D is TRBD1 (6 bases). V lost 3 bases and J lost 6, with 17 bases in between. Germline CDR1 is DFQATT and CDR2 is SNEGSKA (reference sequence). The CDR3 has 14 amino acids. DNA of the CDR3: TGCAGTGCTAGGGGAACCAGGGGAGGGGCTGAAGCTTTCTTT. It specifies CSARGTRGGAEAFF.

The chain is built from TRBV6-2 or TRBV6-3 and TRBJ2-7, with 7 bases identical to TRBD1. Trimming removed 5 bases from V and 3 bases from J; junction bases left unmatched: 1. CDR1 and CDR2 (germline): MNHEY, SVGEGT. The CDR3 consists of 12 residues. The CDR3 is CASSRQGYEQYF. CDR3 nucleotides: TGTGCCAGCAGTAGACAGGGCTACGAGCAGTACTTC.

Regarding this clonotype: One end of the junction varies from germline; a read error may be responsible. This chain joins TRBV11-1 and TRBJ2-1; D not resolved. CDR3 length: 13 residues. Germline V gene lookup returns CDR1 SGHAT and CDR2 FQDESV (reference sequence). For the CDR3, the DNA is TGTGCCTGCAGCCCTTACCTATACAATGAGCAGTTCTTC. Amino acids: CACSPYLYNEQFF.

To note about this clonotype: A read error may account for a junction end that differs from germline. V is TRBV20-1 and J is TRBJ2-2; D may match TRBD1 or TRBD2 (5 bases each). The length of the CDR3 is 15 residues. In germline, CDR1 is DFQATT, CDR2 SNEGSKA (reference sequence). This chain's CDR3 is CNARDLVGDTGELFF. The CDR3 DNA sequence: TGCAATGCTAGAGATCTAGTGGGGGACACCGGGGAGCTGTTTTTT.